One T cell receptor (beta chain) is described in this entry. Peripheral blood samples and lesional scalp punch biopsies were obtained from alopecia areata patients. This CDR3 spans 18 amino acids. CDR1 is MNHEY and CDR2 is SMNVEV in the germline V gene (reference sequence). V shed 2 bases and J shed 0 bases, with 20 bases lying between them. This sample is drawn from a study of CD8+ T cells in alopecia areata. cDNA prepared by RNA extraction and subsequent reverse transcription served as the template for sequencing. Sequenced by immunoSEQ multiplex PCR; TCRdb stores in-frame clones only, minus some. The data contain some 170,000 clones, about 66% of them seen just once; the ten biggest clones take up over 10%.

Source: CD8+ T cells sorted from blood, taken at week 0. The chain employs TRBV27 and TRBJ2-7, with D tentatively TRBD1 (6 bases). This TCR was sampled from a human donor with alopecia areata. CDR3 loop: CASSLTGRIQGGSYEQYF. The DNA for the CDR3 is TGTGCCAGCAGTTTAACCGGACGAATACAGGGCGGCTCCTACGAGCAGTACTTC.